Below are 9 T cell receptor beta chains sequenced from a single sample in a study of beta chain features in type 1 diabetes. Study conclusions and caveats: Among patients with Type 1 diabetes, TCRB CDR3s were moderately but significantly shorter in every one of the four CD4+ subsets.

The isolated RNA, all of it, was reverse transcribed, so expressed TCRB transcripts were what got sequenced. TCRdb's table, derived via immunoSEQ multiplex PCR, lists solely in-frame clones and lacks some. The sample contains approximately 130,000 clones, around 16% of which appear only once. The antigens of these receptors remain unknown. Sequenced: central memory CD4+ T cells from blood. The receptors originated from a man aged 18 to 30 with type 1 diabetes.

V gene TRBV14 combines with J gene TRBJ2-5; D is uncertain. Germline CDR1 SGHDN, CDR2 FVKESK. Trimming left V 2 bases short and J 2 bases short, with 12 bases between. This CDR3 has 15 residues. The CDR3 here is CASSQISTLQETQYF. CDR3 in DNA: TGTGCCAGCAGCCAAATCTCGACTCTACAAGAGACCCAGTACTTC.

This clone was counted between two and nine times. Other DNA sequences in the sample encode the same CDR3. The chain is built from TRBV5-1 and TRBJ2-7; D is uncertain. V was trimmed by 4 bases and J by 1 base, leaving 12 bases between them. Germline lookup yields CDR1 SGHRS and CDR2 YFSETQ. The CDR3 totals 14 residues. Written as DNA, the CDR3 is TGCGCCAGCAGCCCCCGGCAGGCGTCCTACGAGCAGTACTTC. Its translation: CASSPRQASYEQYF.

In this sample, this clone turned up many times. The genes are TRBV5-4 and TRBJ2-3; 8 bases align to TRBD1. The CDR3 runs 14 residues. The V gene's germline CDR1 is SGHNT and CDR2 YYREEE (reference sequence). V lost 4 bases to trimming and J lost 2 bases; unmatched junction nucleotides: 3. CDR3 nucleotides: TGTGCCAGCAGCGTACAGGGGGACACAGATACGCAGTATTTT. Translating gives CASSVQGDTDTQYF.

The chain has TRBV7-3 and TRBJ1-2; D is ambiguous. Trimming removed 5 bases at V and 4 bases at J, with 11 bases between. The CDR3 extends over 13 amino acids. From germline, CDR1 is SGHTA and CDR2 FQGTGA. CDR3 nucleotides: TGTGCCAGCAGCCCTCATCCCGGCTATGGCTACACCTTC. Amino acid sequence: CASSPHPGYGYTF.

Here the CDR3 reads CATSRDDRVSAEAFF. DNA of the CDR3: TGTGCCACCAGCAGAGATGACAGGGTTTCGGCCGAAGCTTTCTTT. This chain joins TRBV15 and TRBJ1-1, with 7 bases lining up with TRBD1. In germline, CDR1 is LNHNV, CDR2 YYDKDF (reference sequence). The V and J ends lost 0 bases and 8 bases, in that order; junction bases with no gene match: 9. The CDR3 consists of 15 residues. The variable domain in full, with the rest retrieved from reference TRBV15 and TRBJ1-1, is DAMVIQNPRYQVTQFGKPVTLSCSQTLNHNVMYWYQQKSSQAPKLLFHYYDKDFNNEADTPDNFQSRRPNTSFCFLDIRSPGLGDTAMYLCATSRDDRVSAEAFFGQGTRLTVV.

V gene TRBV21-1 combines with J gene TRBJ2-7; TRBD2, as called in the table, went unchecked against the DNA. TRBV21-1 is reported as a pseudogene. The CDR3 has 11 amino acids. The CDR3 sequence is CASSRPGSRTF. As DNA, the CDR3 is TGTGCCAGCAGCAGACCGGGATCCAGAACGTTC.

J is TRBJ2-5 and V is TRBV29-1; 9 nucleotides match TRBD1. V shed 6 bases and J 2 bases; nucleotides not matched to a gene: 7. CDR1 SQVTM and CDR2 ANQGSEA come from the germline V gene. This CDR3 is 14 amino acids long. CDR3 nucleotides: TGCAGCGTGTACCCGGGACAGGGACAAGAGACCCAGTACTTC. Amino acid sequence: CSVYPGQGQETQYF.

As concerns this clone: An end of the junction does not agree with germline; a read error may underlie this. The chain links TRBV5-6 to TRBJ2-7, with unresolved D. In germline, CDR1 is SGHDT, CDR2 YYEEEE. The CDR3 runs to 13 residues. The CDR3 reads CASADWTSSEQYF. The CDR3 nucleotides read TGTGCCAGCGCCGACTGGACCTCCTCCGAGCAGTACTTC.

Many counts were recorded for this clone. The DNA of the CDR3 is TGTGCCAGCAGGACTAGCACAGATACGCAGTATTTT. Protein product: CASRTSTDTQYF. V is TRBV2 and J is TRBJ2-3; the D is unclear. Germline lookup yields CDR1 SNHLY and CDR2 FYNNEI. Trimming stripped 6 bases from V and 0 bases from J, with 4 bases between. This CDR3 is 12 amino acids long.